The following is a T cell receptor (beta chain) sequence with its context. These data are taken from a study of shared clonotypes between healthy human individuals. Methods used by the authors: Filtering differed for immunoSEQ, which gave only junction sequences without quality scores. Using immunoSEQ multiplex PCR, the repertoire was profiled, and TCRdb retains in-frame clones only, with some absent. The V and J calls and clone size were taken over from that table, and D and trimming were inferred from the DNA. Of roughly 500,000 clones listed, about 95% are singletons. Trimming cost V 6 bases and J 5 bases; bases outside gene matches: 9. CDR3 length: 15 amino acids. CDR1 is MDHEN and CDR2 is SYDVKM in the germline V gene.

The sequenced material came from naive CD4+ T cells sorted from blood. As for subset: CD45RA+ positively selected. This TCR came from a woman in her 30s in good health. The chain links TRBV28 to TRBJ1-4; TRBD1 agrees at 7 bases. The DNA for the CDR3 is TGTGCCAGCAGCATCTCCGGGACAGAGAATGAAAAACTGTTTTTT. Protein sequence: CASSISGTENEKLFF.